This T cell receptor beta chain is from a study of cytomegalovirus exposure and HLA in healthy donors (dated by TCRdb to 2017 to 2019). Regarding the study in general: According to an earlier analysis of 450 to 650 of the donors, about 179 million T cells yielded over 100 million unique TCR beta sequences and 276 Gb of sequence data. Roughly 300 gigabases of sequencing data and tens of millions of unique TCR sequences were included in an early release covering about 700 HLA-typed donors. Of the roughly 420 genotyped donors, 70% to 90% were placed in the genetic ancestry cluster associated with self-reported Caucasian donors. The aim of the study was to test whether cataloging public T cell receptors could identify signatures of past pathogen exposure. Using immunosequencing, the study profiled T cell repertoires from 550 to 750 subjects and related those repertoires to cytomegalovirus serostatus. In addition to the first cohort of roughly 700 subjects, a separate validation cohort of under 150 different subjects was used. To predict cytomegalovirus infection status, the study combined high-throughput TCR immunosequencing, statistical association of individual TCRs with disease status, and machine learning. A later analysis re-analyzed previously published TCR beta repertoires from approximately 670 donors and added high-resolution HLA genotyping to study TCR occurrence patterns. In the later analysis, no new phenotypic data were used to find candidate immune exposures; instead, reliance was placed on TCR beta sequences and their occurrence across donors. An earlier analysis of 500 to 750 of the donors applied high-throughput TCR beta sequencing to assess whether each TCR beta V gene segment acted as functional or pseudogenic. Donor age, sex, ethnicity and CMV serostatus were compiled alongside the repertoire data. A later genetic analysis used genome-wide SNP genotypes for about 55% of the 666 donors, treating that subset as a discovery cohort. Every discovery cohort repertoire had been produced on one sequencing platform. Both class I and class II loci were covered by HLA typing, at four-digit resolution. Typing coverage differed by locus: A, B, C, DRB1 and DQB1 were typed in about 620-630 donors, DQA1 in about 500, DPA1 in around 610, and DPB1 in about 450. Four or five DR-DQ haplotypes were handled as single units for association and clustering, since linkage in the cohort was strong. Among some 400 genotyped donors of the cohort, an average of roughly 230,000 unique TCR beta nucleotide sequences was sequenced per donor, of which about 19% were non-productive.

The paper's findings and limits, for the study overall: Because some donors lacked HLA typing at each locus, the association tests relied only on the typed subset. In a later analysis, several top co-occurrence clusters were reported to appear linked to parvovirus B19, influenza, CMV and Epstein-Barr virus. In the study, around 160 TCR beta chains were listed as associated with cytomegalovirus. While some public TCRs were present in many individuals, most TCR sequences turned up only very rarely across donors. Cytomegalovirus status was reported to be diagnosed by the classifier with high specificity and sensitivity in both the original and validation cohorts. A later analysis found that most CMV-associated TCR beta chains appeared HLA-restricted, with HLA associations seemingly driven largely by CMV exposure. Linkage disequilibrium might explain the correlated functional status among segregating V segments, but an unknown experimental factor could not be excluded. In this cohort, only TCR beta chains were sequenced, and detectable features were limited by the absence of alpha or paired-chain data. The 87-base-pair reads could not distinguish some IMGT-functional V segments, including TRBV6-2 and TRBV6-3, so those segments were excluded. Specific HLA alleles were associated with over 15,000 TCR beta sequences at a false discovery rate of 0.05 in a later analysis. The only immune exposure information available for the cohort was CMV serostatus. According to the authors, the approach could potentially be generalized to other disease states and immunological phenotypes. A cluster of highly shared sequence variants was judged likely to represent a technical artifact of the sequencing pipeline. According to a later analysis, TCR association rates differed among HLA loci, with DRB1 alleles showing the most associated TCRs and HLA-C alleles showing the fewest. Assigning TCR associations to individual alleles was difficult when HLA alleles, especially DR and DQ, strongly co-occurred. Sequencing depth was assumed to be roughly uniform across donors in the presence/absence analyses, though that assumption may not hold. A further reported finding was that TCR beta sequences accurately predicted the HLA-A and HLA-B alleles for most subjects in the first cohort. In a later analysis, HLA-associated TCR beta chains showed more clonal expansion and lower generation probabilities than non-associated chains that were equally common. Because counts were too low, roughly 16 rarely observed V segments, including chromosome 9 orphons, were excluded from the earlier analysis of 500 to 700 of the donors. Broadly in line with IMGT annotations, most TCR beta V segments showed up in productive rearrangements about 90% or about 30% of the time in an earlier analysis of a few hundred of the donors. A few of the identified cytomegalovirus-associated TCR beta chains were confirmed in vitro to be specific for cytomegalovirus antigens. An association between a missense DCLRE1C variant and V-gene and J-gene trimming of TCR beta chains was found in a later genetic analysis and replicated in an independent cohort. In a later genetic analysis, fewer N-insertions in productive TCRs were reported among donors in an Asian-associated ancestry cluster than the roughly 700-donor mean.

As for this clone: The clone's antigen remains unknown. Base qualities are not recorded, but no much larger clone differs from it by a single base.

Library preparation used the immunoSEQ multiplex PCR assay. For the multiplex PCR, a mixture combining 60 forward primers for TCR Vbeta segments and 13 reverse primers for TCR Jbeta segments was used. The CDR3 region of rearranged TCR beta genes was amplified from genomic DNA with a multiplex PCR assay. The amplified TCR beta libraries were sequenced on the Illumina HiSeq System as 87-base-pair reads. The study's own analysis went as follows. In a later analysis, 77 million or so unique TCR beta chains were counted across the 690 or so repertoires, and roughly 11 million of these chains were shared by at least two donors. Raw reads were error-corrected and collapsed into unique sequences by a nearest-neighbor algorithm in which closely related sequences were merged to remove PCR and sequencing errors. CDR3 sequences were aligned to IMGT reference sequences to assign V, D and J gene segments. Each retained sequence needed at least a six-nucleotide match to both a V gene segment and a J gene segment. Rearrangements were called productive when the CDR3 lacked stop codons and stayed in frame with V and J; all others were non-productive. CDR3 was defined according to IMGT convention as the region running from the second conserved V-encoded cysteine to the conserved J-encoded phenylalanine. In an earlier analysis of roughly 610 of the donors, sequences lacking an unambiguous match to a single V gene segment were excluded. An earlier analysis of 587 of the donors classified V segments as functional when productive rearrangements were above 56.7% and as segregating when the standard deviation between donors was above 5%. A statistical classification framework was built to diagnose cytomegalovirus status from the catalog of TCR beta chain sequences. V and J gene assignment, in a later analysis, came from comparing TCR nucleotide sequences with IMGT/GENE-DB human TR gene sequences. Using the TCRdist pipeline, a later analysis assigned CDR3 sequences along with most-parsimonious VDJ recombination scenarios. In a later analysis, each TCR beta chain was defined by its CDR3 amino acid sequence together with its V-gene family, and reads lacking a unique V-gene family were excluded. As a way to deal with suspected cross-contamination and a sequencing artifact, a later analysis dropped over 550 nucleotide sequences that were highly shared and had low generation probability. For each public chain, a later analysis derived a clonal expansion index from normalized ranks of inferred template counts within each repertoire. In a later analysis, generation probabilities were computed with a VDJ recombination model fitted to out-of-frame rearrangements, and the resulting probabilities were checked against IGoR. Hypergeometric tests were used in a later analysis to score TCR-TCR, TCR-HLA and TCR-CMV co-occurrence, with a repertoire-size bias correction applied to the TCR pairs. To estimate false discovery rates, a later analysis permuted the HLA or CMV assignments 20 times. A later analysis grouped co-occurring TCRs with DBSCAN, adding TCRdist sequence similarity when clustering within HLA-allele-positive subsets. Repertoires with fewer than 30,000 or more than 120,000 public chains, plus five repertoires with anomalous nucleotide sharing, were excluded from co-occurrence clustering. Drawn from immuneACCESS, this table holds only the in-frame rearrangements with V and J called that TCRdb kept. Clones are partly lost; checked studies trace under half to an unresolved V gene and leave the rest unexplained. V and J calls plus clone size are reproduced from that table; the DNA served to infer D and trimming. This sample has around 110,000 clones in its table, and around 80% of those were observed once. The top ten clones comprise more than 2% of the sample.

The CDR3 sequence holds 14 residues, the cysteine and phenylalanine included. Here the CDR3 DNA is all that survives: 42 bases in frame from base 1. V gives up 0 bases and J gives up 0 bases, and the segment between their germline ends measures 6 bases. Taken from the germline V gene, the CDR1 and CDR2 loops are SGDLS and YYNGEE. The cohort comprised some 680 healthy bone marrow donors. At the time of sampling, all cohort members were nominally healthy, though unrecorded immune exposures were likely present. The donor was CMV seronegative and belonged to the group of over 300 seronegative cohort members. A peripheral blood sample was collected from each donor, and TCR beta sequencing was performed on peripheral blood mononuclear cells. Genomic DNA extraction from the blood cell samples was performed with the Qiagen DNeasy Blood Extraction Kit.

The clonotype originates from a man between 35 and 55 years old in good health and CMV-seronegative. This chain is built from TRBV9 and TRBJ1-1, and TRBD1 may be the D gene, going by 5 matching bases. Sequenced material: PBMCs. In nucleotide form, the sequence is TGTGCCAGCAGCGTAGGGGGGGTGAACACTGAAGCTTTCTTT. This translates into CASSVGGVNTEAFF.